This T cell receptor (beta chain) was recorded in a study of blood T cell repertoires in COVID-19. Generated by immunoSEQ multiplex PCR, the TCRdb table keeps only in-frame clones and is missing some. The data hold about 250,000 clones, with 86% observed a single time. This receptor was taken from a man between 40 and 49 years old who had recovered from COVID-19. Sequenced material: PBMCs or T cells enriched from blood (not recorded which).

The CDR3 protein is CAWHPSGTGYEQFF. As DNA, the CDR3 is TGTGCCTGGCACCCCTCCGGGACAGGGTATGAGCAGTTCTTC. The chain couples TRBV30 to TRBJ2-1; the match to TRBD1 covers 9 bases. J gave up 8 bases and V 5 bases, and 10 bases lay outside the gene matches. CDR1 GTSNPN and CDR2 SVGIG come from the germline V gene (reference sequence). The CDR3 has 14 residues.